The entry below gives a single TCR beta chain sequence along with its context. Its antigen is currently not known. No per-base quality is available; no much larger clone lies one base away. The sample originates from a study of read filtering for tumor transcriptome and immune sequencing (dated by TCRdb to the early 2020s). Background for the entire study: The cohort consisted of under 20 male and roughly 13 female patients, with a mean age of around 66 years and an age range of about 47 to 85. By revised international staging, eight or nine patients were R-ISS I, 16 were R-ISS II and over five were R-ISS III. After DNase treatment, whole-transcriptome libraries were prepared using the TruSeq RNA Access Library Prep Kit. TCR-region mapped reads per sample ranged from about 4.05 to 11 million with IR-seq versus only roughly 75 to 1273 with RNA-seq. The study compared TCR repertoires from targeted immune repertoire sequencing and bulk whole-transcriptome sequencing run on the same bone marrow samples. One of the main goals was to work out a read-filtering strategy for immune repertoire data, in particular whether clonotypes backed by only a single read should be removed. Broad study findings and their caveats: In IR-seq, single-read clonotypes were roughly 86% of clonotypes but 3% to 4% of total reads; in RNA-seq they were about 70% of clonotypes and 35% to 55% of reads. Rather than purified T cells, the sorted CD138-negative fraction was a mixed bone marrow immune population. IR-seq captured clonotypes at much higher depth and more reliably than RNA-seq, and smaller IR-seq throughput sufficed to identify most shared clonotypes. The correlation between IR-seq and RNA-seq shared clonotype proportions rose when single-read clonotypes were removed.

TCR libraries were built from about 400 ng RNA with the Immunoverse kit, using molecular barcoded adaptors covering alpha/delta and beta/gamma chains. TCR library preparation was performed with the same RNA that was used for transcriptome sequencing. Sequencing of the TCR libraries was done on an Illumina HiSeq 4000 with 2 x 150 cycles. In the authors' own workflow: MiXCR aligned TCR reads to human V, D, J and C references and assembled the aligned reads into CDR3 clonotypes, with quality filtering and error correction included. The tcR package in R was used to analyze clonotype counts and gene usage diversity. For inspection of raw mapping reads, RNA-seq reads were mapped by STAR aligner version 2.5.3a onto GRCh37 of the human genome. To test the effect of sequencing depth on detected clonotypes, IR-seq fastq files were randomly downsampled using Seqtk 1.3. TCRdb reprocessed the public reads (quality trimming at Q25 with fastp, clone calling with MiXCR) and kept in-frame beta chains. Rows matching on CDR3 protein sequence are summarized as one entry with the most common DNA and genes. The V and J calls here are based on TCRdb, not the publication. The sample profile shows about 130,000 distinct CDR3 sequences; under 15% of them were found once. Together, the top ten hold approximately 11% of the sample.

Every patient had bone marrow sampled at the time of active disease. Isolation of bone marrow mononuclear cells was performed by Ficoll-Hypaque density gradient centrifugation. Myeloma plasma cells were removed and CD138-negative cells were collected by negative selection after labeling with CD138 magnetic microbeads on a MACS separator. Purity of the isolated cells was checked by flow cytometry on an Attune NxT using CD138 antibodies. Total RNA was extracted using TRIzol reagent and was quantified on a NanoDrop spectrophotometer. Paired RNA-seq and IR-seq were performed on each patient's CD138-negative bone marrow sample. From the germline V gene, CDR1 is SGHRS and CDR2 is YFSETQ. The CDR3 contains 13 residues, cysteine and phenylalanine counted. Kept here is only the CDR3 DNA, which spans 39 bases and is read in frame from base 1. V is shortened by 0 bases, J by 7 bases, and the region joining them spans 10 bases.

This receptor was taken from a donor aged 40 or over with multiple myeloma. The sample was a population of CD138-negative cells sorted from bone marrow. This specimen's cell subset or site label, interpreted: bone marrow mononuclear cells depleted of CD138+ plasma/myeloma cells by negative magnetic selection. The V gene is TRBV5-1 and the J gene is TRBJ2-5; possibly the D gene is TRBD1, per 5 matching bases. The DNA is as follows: TGCGCCAGCAGCTTGGGATCCCAGGGGACCCAGTACTTC. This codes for CASSLGSQGTQYF.